This TCR beta chain is from a study of T-cell memory formation after mild COVID-19. Overall study results and limits: Shrinking CD4+ clones were chiefly CM and EM; CD8+ ones were chiefly EMRA. The pre-infection memory compartment contained some responding clones, suggesting cross-reactive memory joined. The SARS-CoV-2 specificity of second-wave clones reaching peak at day 37 remained unverified.

Details on this clonotype: Its antigen is currently unknown.

UMIs and sample barcodes were carried by the TCR alpha and TCR beta cDNA libraries that 5'RACE produced using constant-segment primers. TCRdb reprocessed the 5' RACE reads with MiXCR, giving one entry per CDR3 protein. The sample lists around 190,000 distinct CDR3 sequences, under 20% seen once, with more than 3% in the top ten. The CDR3 is 15 residues long. Germline V gene data show CDR1 as MNHEY and CDR2 as SVGEGT. The V and J ends lost 8 bases and 0 bases respectively, with 11 bases between them. Sequencing input: PBMCs or a T cell subset sorted from them (not recorded which). This clonotype was sampled from a man aged 18 to 29 who had mild COVID-19 (a few samples of this study predate the infection). Cell type and time point are not known. J is TRBJ1-6 and V is TRBV6-2 or TRBV6-3, with D possibly matching TRBD1 (5 bases). CDR3 loop: CASQVGASYNSPLHF. CDR3 nucleotide sequence: TGTGCCAGCCAGGTCGGGGCCTCCTATAATTCACCCCTCCACTTT.